The clone carrying this T cell receptor beta chain was seen more than once but under ten times. What it binds is unknown. Germline trimming cut 6 bases from V and 2 bases from J; bases unmatched to any gene: 12. Germline V gene data show CDR1 as MNHNY and CDR2 as SVGAGI (reference sequence). CDR3 length equals 16 residues. TCRalpha and TCRbeta libraries used 5'RACE with constant-segment primers and UMIs. TCRdb called the 5' RACE reads again in MiXCR, with one record for every CDR3 protein. The sample has about 110,000 distinct CDR3 sequences, 18% seen once. The entry originates in a study of T-cell memory formation after mild COVID-19. Study-wide context: The study found TCR clusters largely donor specific. The study's findings and limits: SARS-CoV-2 specificity was not confirmed for second-wave clones peaking on day 37.

The TCR sequence derives from a young man who had mild COVID-19 (a few samples of this study predate the infection). Cell type and time point are not known. Sequenced material: PBMCs or a T cell subset sorted from them (not recorded which). This rearrangement joins TRBV6-6 to TRBJ1-1, with TRBD1 matching over 7 bases. Here the CDR3 reads CASRPRGALSNTEAFF. The CDR3 nucleotides are TGTGCCAGCAGGCCCAGGGGGGCGCTTAGTAACACTGAAGCTTTCTTT.